This passage covers 21 T cell receptor beta chains from one sample sequenced in a study of memory CD4+ T cells and cytomegalovirus serostatus. Single viable CD3+CD4+CD8-CD45RO+ cells were sorted as the memory CD4+ T cells. Here immunoSEQ multiplex PCR was the method, and the copy in TCRdb shows in-frame clones only, minus some. The sample contains under 80,000 clones, around 78% of which appear only once. Sequencing was performed on memory CD4+ T cells from blood. Source of these receptors: an adult in good health and CMV-seropositive.

J is TRBJ2-7 and V is TRBV27, with 9 nucleotides matching TRBD1. This CDR3 region has 15 residues. J gave up 3 bases and V 8 bases, and 11 bases lay outside the gene matches. Germline CDR1 is MNHEY and CDR2 is SMNVEV (reference sequence). The CDR3 DNA reads as TGTGCCAGCGCCACAGCCGGGACAGGGAACTACGAGCAGTACTTC. Translating gives CASATAGTGNYEQYF.

The CDR3 DNA is TGTGCCAGCAGCTTGTCCGGGGCCCGGAACACTGAAGCTTTCTTT. It translates to CASSLSGARNTEAFF. V is TRBV5-4 and J is TRBJ1-1; TRBD1 is a possible D gene (5 bases). From germline, CDR1 is SGHNT and CDR2 YYREEE (reference sequence). Trimming pared 1 base from V and 1 base from J, leaving 11 bases between. This CDR3 is 15 amino acids long.

This chain connects TRBV27 to TRBJ2-3; TRBD2 aligns across 7 bases. The junction had 9 bases not matched to a gene; V was cut back by 7 bases and J by 2 bases. CDR3 length equals 15 residues. Germline V gene lookup returns CDR1 MNHEY and CDR2 SMNVEV (reference sequence). CDR3 nucleotide sequence: TGTGCCAGCAATAAGCTAGCGGAACTCACAGATACGCAGTATTTT. Translating it yields CASNKLAELTDTQYF.

This chain links TRBV11-2 with TRBJ1-1; maybe TRBD1 (5 bases). Germline V lookup: CDR1 SGHAT, CDR2 FQNNGV. Trimming shortened V by 5 bases and J by 1 base, and 11 bases separated the two germline ends. The CDR3 contains 14 residues. CDR3 in amino acids: CASSPNTGNTEAFF. The CDR3 nucleotides are TGTGCCAGCAGCCCCAATACAGGGAACACTGAAGCTTTCTTT. Filled out from reference TRBV11-2 and TRBJ1-1, the complete variable domain reads EAGVAQSPRYKIIEKRQSVAFWCNPISGHATLYWYQQILGQGPKLLIQFQNNGVVDDSQLPKDRFSAERLKGVDSTLKIQPAKLEDSAVYLCASSPNTGNTEAFFGQGTRLTVV.

The genes are TRBV6-1 and TRBJ2-1; D may correspond to TRBD1 or TRBD2 (5 bases each). This CDR3 comprises 14 residues. V was trimmed by 1 base and J by 5 bases, leaving 9 bases between them. Germline CDR1 reads MNHNS; CDR2 reads SASEGT. CDR3 in DNA: TGTGCCAGCAGTGAAGAACTAGGGGACAATGAGCAGTTCTTC. Amino acids: CASSEELGDNEQFF.

The genes are TRBV9 and TRBJ2-1, with 12 bases that match TRBD2. There are 18 residues in the CDR3. V gave up 0 bases and J gave up 3 bases; unmatched junction bases: 7. Germline CDR1 is SGDLS and CDR2 is YYNGEE. CDR3 amino acids: CASSVGLAGEMFYNEQFF. DNA of the CDR3: TGTGCCAGCAGCGTAGGACTAGCGGGGGAAATGTTCTACAATGAGCAGTTCTTC. Variable domain in full (rest from reference TRBV9 and TRBJ2-1): DSGVTQTPKHLITATGQRVTLRCSPRSGDLSVYWYQQSLDQGLQFLIQYYNGEERAKGNILERFSAQQFPDLHSELNLSSLELGDSALYFCASSVGLAGEMFYNEQFFGPGTRLTVL.

The V gene is TRBV9, the J gene TRBJ1-1; D is unresolved. The ends were cut back, 0 bases at V and 5 bases at J, with 8 bases in the middle. The CDR3 extends over 13 amino acids. Germline V lookup: CDR1 SGDLS, CDR2 YYNGEE. The CDR3: CASSVAGRTEAFF. The DNA of the CDR3 is TGTGCCAGCAGCGTAGCCGGGCGGACTGAAGCTTTCTTT.

This clone was counted a single time. J is TRBJ1-6 and V is TRBV11-2, with D tentatively TRBD1 (5 bases). Looked up from germline, CDR1 is SGHAT and CDR2 is FQNNGV. V lost 4 bases and J lost 6, with 7 bases in between. CDR3 length: 13 amino acids. This chain's CDR3 is CASSWDLNSPLHF. DNA of the CDR3: TGTGCCAGCAGCTGGGACCTTAATTCACCCCTCCACTTT.

This clone was seen a single time. The chain joins TRBV6-1 to TRBJ2-7; D not certain. Germline CDR1 is MNHNS and CDR2 is SASEGT. V shed 5 bases and J shed 5 bases, with 7 bases lying between them. The CDR3 extends over 11 amino acids. CDR3 nucleotides: TGTGCCAGCAGTTTGTTCCACGAGCAGTACTTC. Translation: CASSLFHEQYF.

With respect to this clone: Germline is not matched at one junction end, which may reflect a read error. V gene TRBV5-1 combines with J gene TRBJ1-3, with a weak D call TRBD1 (6 bases). Germline V lookup: CDR1 SGHRS, CDR2 YFSETQ. This CDR3 has 17 residues. Written as DNA, the CDR3 is TGCGCCAGCAGCTTCTTACCGACAGGCCGCTCTGGGAACACCATATATTTT. The encoded protein is CASSFLPTGRSGNTIYF.

This chain uses TRBV9 with TRBJ2-2, with 8 bases that match TRBD2. The CDR3 is 15 amino acids. Unmatched junction bases numbered 6, after V lost 5 bases and J lost 3 bases. The germline V gene has CDR1 SGDLS and CDR2 YYNGEE. The CDR3, as DNA: TGTGCCAGCAGTAGACTAGCGCGAGACACCGGGGAGCTGTTTTTT. This gives the protein CASSRLARDTGELFF. Complete variable domain (other parts from reference TRBV9 and TRBJ2-2): DSGVTQTPKHLITATGQRVTLRCSPRSGDLSVYWYQQSLDQGLQFLIQYYNGEERAKGNILERFSAQQFPDLHSELNLSSLELGDSALYFCASSRLARDTGELFFGEGSRLTVL.

V is TRBV10-3 and J is TRBJ2-2; D is unresolved. CDR3 size: 13 residues. Germline V gene sequence: CDR1 ENHRY, CDR2 SYGVKD. Trimming left V 4 bases short and J 6 bases short, with 9 bases between. In DNA form, the CDR3 reads TGTGCCATCAGTGCAAATCTAGCCGGGGAGCTGTTTTTT. Translation: CAISANLAGELFF.

The chain couples TRBV19 to TRBJ2-3; no clear D gene. This CDR3 region has 13 residues. Trimming removed 6 bases at V and 9 bases at J, with 16 bases between. Germline loops: CDR1 LNHDA, CDR2 SQIVND (reference sequence). CDR3 bases: TGTGCCAGTAGCATGATAAACGCGGAAACGCAGTATTTT. Protein: CASSMINAETQYF.

This clone was seen just once. This rearrangement joins TRBV7-6 to TRBJ2-7; D is unresolved. The V and J ends lost 2 bases and 7 bases respectively, with 12 bases between them. Per germline, CDR1 SGHVS and CDR2 FNYEAQ. CDR3 size: 13 residues. CDR3 loop: CASSLLSDSEQYV. DNA for the CDR3: TGTGCCAGCAGCTTACTCTCAGATTCAGAGCAGTACGTC.

J is TRBJ2-1 and V is TRBV7-8; possibly TRBD2 for D (6 bases). CDR1 and CDR2 (germline): SGHVS, FQNEAQ. The CDR3 runs to 16 residues. Trimming removed 3 bases from V and 1 base from J, with 13 bases in between. CDR3 coding DNA: TGTGCCAGCAGCTTCTTGGGGACTGATTCCTACAATGAGCAGTTCTTC. It encodes CASSFLGTDSYNEQFF.

The genes are TRBV12-5 and TRBJ1-4; D gene unclear. This CDR3 spans 12 amino acids. V gave up 6 bases and J gave up 8 bases, with 10 bases separating them. Germline lookup yields CDR1 LGHNT and CDR2 FRNRAP. The CDR3 coding sequence is TGTGCTAGTGGCCTTACATGGGAAAAACTGTTTTTT. Translating gives CASGLTWEKLFF. Full variable domain (missing parts from reference TRBV12-5 and TRBJ1-4): DARVTQTPRHKVTEMGQEVTMRCQPILGHNTVFWYRQTMMQGLELLAYFRNRAPLDDSGMPKDRFSAEMPDATLATLKIQPSEPRDSAVYFCASGLTWEKLFFGSGTQLSVL.

The V gene is TRBV5-1, the J gene TRBJ1-1; D gene ambiguous. Germline loops: CDR1 SGHRS, CDR2 YFSETQ. V gave up 0 bases and J gave up 0 bases, with 9 bases separating them. The CDR3 length is 15 residues. The CDR3 here is CASSLDLGLNTEAFF. The CDR3 DNA sequence: TGCGCCAGCAGCTTGGATCTGGGGTTGAACACTGAAGCTTTCTTT.

V usage is TRBV6-6 and J usage is TRBJ2-2; D possibly corresponds to TRBD1 (5 bases). V lost 5 bases to trimming and J lost 5 bases, with 12 bases between them. Germline-derived CDR1 and CDR2 are MNHNY and SVGAGI (reference sequence). This CDR3 has 14 residues. CDR3 nucleotide sequence: TGTGCCAGCAGTACAGACCAGGGAACCGGGGAGCTGTTTTTT. Translated, it gives CASSTDQGTGELFF.

J is TRBJ2-7 and V is TRBV5-1, with D possibly matching TRBD2 (6 bases). Germline values: CDR1 SGHRS, CDR2 YFSETQ. The CDR3 loop spans 12 amino acids. Trimming stripped 7 bases from V and 3 bases from J, with 11 bases between. The chain's CDR3 is CASRDSGYEQYF. CDR3 bases: TGCGCCAGCCGGGACTCCGGCTACGAGCAGTACTTC.

V and J are TRBV19 and TRBJ2-3, with D possibly being TRBD1 or TRBD2 (6 bases each). Trimming removed 4 bases at V and 3 bases at J, with 14 bases between. CDR1 and CDR2 (germline): LNHDA, SQIVND (reference sequence). This CDR3 is built from 15 residues. The DNA for the CDR3 is TGTGCCAGTAGTAATAACCCGGGGGCGACAGATACGCAGTATTTT. Residues: CASSNNPGATDTQYF.

The chain has TRBV28 and TRBJ1-5, with D possibly TRBD1 on 5 matching bases. Trimming shortened V by 4 bases and J by 6 bases, and 7 bases separated the two germline ends. CDR1 and CDR2 from the germline V gene are MDHEN and SYDVKM. CDR3 length: 12 residues. The chain's CDR3 is CASSSQGQPQHF. In nucleotides, the CDR3 is TGTGCCAGCAGTTCCCAGGGTCAGCCCCAGCATTTT.